Listed here is a single T cell receptor beta chain. Its antigen is unknown. Clones were sequenced by immunoSEQ multiplex PCR, and TCRdb holds only the in-frame ones, with some missing. The table has 70,000 to 75,000 clones, 65% to 85% seen once. V lost 5 bases, J lost 4 bases, and 14 bases lay in between. The CDR3 covers 14 residues. The germline gives CDR1 MDHEN, CDR2 SYDVKM. This sample is part of a study of T cells in localized non-small cell lung cancer. Study-wide results and caveats: Exceeding tumor, uninvolved adjacent lung had the highest T cell clonality. Median approximately 50 top-100 tumor clones were shared with paired adjacent lung.

The specimen comprised peripheral blood, sampled before any cancer treatment. This clonotype was obtained from a female donor over 55 with stage I lung adenocarcinoma. The chain joins TRBV28 to TRBJ1-2; weak D call: TRBD1 (5 bases). For the CDR3, the DNA is TGTGCCAGCAGTATGGGGCGGACCTCCTATGGCTACACCTTC. Amino acid sequence: CASSMGRTSYGYTF.